Shown below are 4 T cell receptor beta chains from a single sample sequenced in a study of blood T cell repertoires in COVID-19. Sequenced by immunoSEQ multiplex PCR; TCRdb stores in-frame clones only, minus some. Among tens of thousands of clones listed, 70% to 90% were seen once. Sequencing was performed on peripheral blood. The receptors were sampled from a woman of 80 years or more with acute or convalescent COVID-19.

The V call is TRBV5-4, the J call TRBJ1-6; 9 nucleotides align to TRBD1. This CDR3 has 17 residues. J gave up 5 bases and V 0 bases, and 6 bases lay outside the gene matches. Germline V CDR1 and CDR2: SGHNT, YYREEE (reference sequence). CDR3 in amino acids: CASSLVGTGFHNSPLHF. The CDR3 coding sequence is TGTGCCAGCAGCTTGGTTGGGACAGGGTTTCATAATTCACCCCTCCACTTT.

A few counts support this clone. This chain uses TRBV19 with TRBJ1-5; TRBD1 is a possible D gene (6 bases). V was pared by 1 base and J by 4 bases, with 23 bases between. Germline V gives CDR1 LNHDA, CDR2 SQIVND (reference sequence). The CDR3 covers 19 residues. The CDR3 spells CASSIAVRGQPRGNQPQHF. CDR3 nucleotides: TGTGCCAGTAGTATAGCGGTACGAGGACAGCCAAGAGGGAATCAGCCCCAGCATTTT.

The chain has TRBV27 and TRBJ2-3; 8 nucleotides match TRBD1. CDR3 size: 15 residues. V shed 5 bases and J 4 bases; nucleotides not matched to a gene: 8. Germline CDR1 is MNHEY and CDR2 is SMNVEV (reference sequence). CDR3 residues: CASSREDRVADTQYF. The CDR3 nucleotides read TGTGCCAGCAGTAGGGAGGACAGGGTAGCAGATACGCAGTATTTT.

This rearrangement joins TRBV15 to TRBJ2-1; D is unclear. V was pared by 0 bases and J by 12 bases, with 12 bases between. This CDR3 spans 13 amino acids. Per germline, CDR1 LNHNV and CDR2 YYDKDF (reference sequence). The CDR3 reads CATSRDYITTQFF. The CDR3 nucleotides read TGTGCCACCAGCAGAGATTATATAACAACGCAGTTCTTC.